Described below is a single T cell receptor (beta chain) sequence and its context. Its antigen remains unknown. Nashville, Tennessee was home to all donors, each a Caucasian adult. The entry originates in a study of shared clonotypes between healthy human individuals. The germline V and J ends were trimmed by 1 base and 12 bases, with 12 bases remaining between them. The CDR3 contains 13 residues. Germline assignment: CDR1 SGHNT and CDR2 YENEEA. Study-wide results and limits: Naive CD4 clonotypes overlapped across several donors at roughly 5.1%.

The assay was immunoSEQ multiplex PCR, and TCRdb's table has in-frame clones only and misses some. The table lists around 2.5 million clones, 80% to 95% of them singletons, with approximately 0.35% in the top ten. This rearrangement joins TRBV11-3 to TRBJ1-4; D gene ambiguous. Material: naive CD4+ T cells from PBMCs. The subset: CD45RA+ positively selected. The sequence was obtained from a man aged 18-30 years in good health. Some clones in this sample may be carry-over from other donors' samples. The CDR3 loop is CASSLAPGRELFF. The CDR3 DNA sequence: TGTGCCAGCAGCTTAGCGCCGGGCAGAGAACTGTTTTTT.